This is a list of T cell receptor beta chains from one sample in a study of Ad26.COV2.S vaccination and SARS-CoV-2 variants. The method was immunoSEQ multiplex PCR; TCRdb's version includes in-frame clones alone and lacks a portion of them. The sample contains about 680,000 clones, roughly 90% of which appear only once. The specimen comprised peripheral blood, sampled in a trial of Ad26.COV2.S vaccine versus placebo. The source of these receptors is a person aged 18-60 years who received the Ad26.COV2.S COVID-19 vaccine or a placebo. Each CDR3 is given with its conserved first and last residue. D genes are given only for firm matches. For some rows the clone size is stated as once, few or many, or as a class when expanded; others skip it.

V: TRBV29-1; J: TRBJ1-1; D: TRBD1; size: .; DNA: TGCAGCGTGCCCTCGGGACAGGCTAACACTGAAGCTTTCTTT; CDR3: CSVPSGQANTEAFF
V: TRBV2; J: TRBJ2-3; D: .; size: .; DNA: TGTGCCAGCAGTGGAGGCAGGGGACACACTAGCACAGATACGCAGTATTTT; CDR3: CASSGGRGHTSTDTQYF
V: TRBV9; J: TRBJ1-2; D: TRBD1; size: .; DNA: TGTGCCAGCAGCGTAGCTTCGAACAGGGGGCCCCTCTATGGCTACACCTTC; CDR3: CASSVASNRGPLYGYTF
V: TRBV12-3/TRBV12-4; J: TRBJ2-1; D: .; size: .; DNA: TGTGCCAGCAGTTTGCAAACCTACAATGAGCAGTTCTTC; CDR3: CASSLQTYNEQFF
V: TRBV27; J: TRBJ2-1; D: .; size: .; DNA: TGTGCCAGCACCCCGCCGGGAATTTACAATGAGCAGTTCTTC; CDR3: CASTPPGIYNEQFF
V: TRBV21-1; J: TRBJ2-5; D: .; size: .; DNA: TGTGCCAGCGCCAAAACGTCGGGATCACACGGAGAGACCCAGTACTTC; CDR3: CASAKTSGSHGETQYF
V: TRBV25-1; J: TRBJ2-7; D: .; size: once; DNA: TGTGCCAGCCTTCCAGATTTCTCCTACGAGCAGTACTTC; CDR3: CASLPDFSYEQYF
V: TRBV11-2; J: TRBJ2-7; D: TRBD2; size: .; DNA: TGTGCCAGCAGCTTACCCGGGGCGGGGGTCTACGAGCAGTACTTC; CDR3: CASSLPGAGVYEQYF
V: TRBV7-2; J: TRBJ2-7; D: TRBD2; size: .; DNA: TGTGCCAGCAGCTTAGTCCCCATTACTAGCGGGAGTTTTTACGAGCAGTACTTC; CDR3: CASSLVPITSGSFYEQYF
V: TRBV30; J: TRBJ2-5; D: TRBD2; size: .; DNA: TGTGCCTGGAGTAGGGGACTAGCGGGAGAACTAGAGACCCAGTACTTC; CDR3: CAWSRGLAGELETQYF
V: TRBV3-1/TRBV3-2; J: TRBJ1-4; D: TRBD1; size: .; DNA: TGTGCCAGCAGCAGACAGGGGAGCGAGGCAACTAATGAAAAACTGTTTTTT; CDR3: CASSRQGSEATNEKLFF
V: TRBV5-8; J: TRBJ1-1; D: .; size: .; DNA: TGTGCCAGCAGCTTGGTCAGGGGTGAAGCTTTCTTT; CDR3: CASSLVRGEAFF
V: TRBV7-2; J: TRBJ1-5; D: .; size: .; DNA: TGTGCCAGCAGCTTATTGGGGGCCCCCAATCAGCCCCAGCATTTT; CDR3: CASSLLGAPNQPQHF
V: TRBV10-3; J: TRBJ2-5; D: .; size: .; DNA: TGTGCCATCAGTGATTCGGGGGAAGAGACCCAGTACTTC; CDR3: CAISDSGEETQYF
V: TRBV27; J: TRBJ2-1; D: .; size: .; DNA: TGTGCCAGCAGTTTATCGAATGAGCAGTTCTTC; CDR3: CASSLSNEQFF
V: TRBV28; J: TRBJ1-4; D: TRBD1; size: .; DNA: TGTGCCAGCAGGGCAGGGGGAGCGTTAAAGGTAGAAAAACTGTTTTTT; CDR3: CASRAGGALKVEKLFF
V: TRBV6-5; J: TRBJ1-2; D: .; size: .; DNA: TGTGCCAGCACGCGGGGACCCAAACCCAACTATGGCTACACCTTC; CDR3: CASTRGPKPNYGYTF
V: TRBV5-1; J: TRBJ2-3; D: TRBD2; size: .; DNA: TGCGCCAGCAGCCCGGGGACTAGCGCCACAGATACGCAGTATTTT; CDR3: CASSPGTSATDTQYF
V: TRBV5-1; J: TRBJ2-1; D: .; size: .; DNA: TGCGCCAGCAGCTTGGGCGAAAGCTCCTACAATGAGCAGTTCTTC; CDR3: CASSLGESSYNEQFF
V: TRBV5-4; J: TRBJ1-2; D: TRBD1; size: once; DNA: TGTGCCAGCAGCCCGCCGGGACAGGGGACCTCCAGCTATGGCTACACCTTC; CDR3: CASSPPGQGTSSYGYTF
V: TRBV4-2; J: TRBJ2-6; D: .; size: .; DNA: TGTGCCAGCAGCCAAGATCGAATTTCCCTTTCTGGGGCCAACGTCCTGACTTTC; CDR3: CASSQDRISLSGANVLTF
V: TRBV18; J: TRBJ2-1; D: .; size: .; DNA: TGTGCCAGCTCACCAAAGCTTGAGCAGTTCTTC; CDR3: CASSPKLEQFF
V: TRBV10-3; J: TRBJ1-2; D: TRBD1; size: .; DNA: TGTGCCATCAGGGCCCAGGAGGGGGCACACCCTAACTATGGCTACACCTTC; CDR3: CAIRAQEGAHPNYGYTF
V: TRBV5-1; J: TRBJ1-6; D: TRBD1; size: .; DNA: TGCGCCAGCAGCCCCGGGACAGGGTACGGCTCACCCCTCCACTTT; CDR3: CASSPGTGYGSPLHF
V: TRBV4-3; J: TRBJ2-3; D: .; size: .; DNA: TGCGCCAGCAGCCAAGATAGCGCAATGCCCACAGATACGCAGTATTTT; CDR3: CASSQDSAMPTDTQYF
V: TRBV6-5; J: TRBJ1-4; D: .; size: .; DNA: TGTGCCAGCAGTTTAAGGGGAGGTGAAAAACTGTTTTTT; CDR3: CASSLRGGEKLFF
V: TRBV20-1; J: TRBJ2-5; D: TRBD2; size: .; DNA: TGCAGTGCTAGTATTCTAGCGGAAGAGACCCAGTACTTC; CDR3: CSASILAEETQYF
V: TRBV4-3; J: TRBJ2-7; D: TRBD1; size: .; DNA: TGCGCCAGCAGCCAGATCCGGGACAGCCCCTACGAGCAGTACTTC; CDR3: CASSQIRDSPYEQYF
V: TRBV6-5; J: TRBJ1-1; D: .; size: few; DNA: TGTGCCAGCAGTCCCGGTTCCACTGAAGCTTTCTTT; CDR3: CASSPGSTEAFF
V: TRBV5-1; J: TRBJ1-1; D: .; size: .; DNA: TGCGCCAGCAGCTTGGTAGGGGCCGGGACGAAGAACACTGAAGCTTTCTTT; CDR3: CASSLVGAGTKNTEAFF
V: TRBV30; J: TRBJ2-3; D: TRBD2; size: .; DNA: TGTGCCTGGAGTGTTGAGGCGGGAGGACCAGATACGCAGTATTTT; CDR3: CAWSVEAGGPDTQYF
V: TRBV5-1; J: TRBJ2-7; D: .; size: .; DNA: TGCGCCAGCAGTTCAGGGACGGGATCCTACGAGCAGTACTTC; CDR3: CASSSGTGSYEQYF
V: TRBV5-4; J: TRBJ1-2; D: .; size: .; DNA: TGTGCCAGCAGCTTTTCGGGGAGCTATGGCTACACCTTC; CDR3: CASSFSGSYGYTF
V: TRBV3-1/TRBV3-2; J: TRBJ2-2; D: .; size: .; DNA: TGTGCCAGCAGCCAGCTGGACACCGGGGAGCTGTTTTTT; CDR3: CASSQLDTGELFF
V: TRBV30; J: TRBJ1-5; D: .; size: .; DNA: TGTGCCTGGAGTTGGAACCACAATCAGCCCCAGCATTTT; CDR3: CAWSWNHNQPQHF
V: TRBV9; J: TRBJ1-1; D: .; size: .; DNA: TGTGCCAGCAGCGTAAGTGGGGCGGCTGCAGCTTTCTTT; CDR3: CASSVSGAAAAFF
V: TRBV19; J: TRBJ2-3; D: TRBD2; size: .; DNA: TGTGCCAGTAGGGGACTAGCGGGACGCACAGATACGCAGTATTTT; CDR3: CASRGLAGRTDTQYF
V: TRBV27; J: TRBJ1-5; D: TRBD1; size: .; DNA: TGTGCCAGCAGCACCGGGACAGGGGGAATTCAGCCCCAGCATTTT; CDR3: CASSTGTGGIQPQHF
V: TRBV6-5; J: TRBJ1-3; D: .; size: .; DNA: TGTGCCAGCAGTACCGACAGGAGGGGGAACACCATATATTTT; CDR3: CASSTDRRGNTIYF
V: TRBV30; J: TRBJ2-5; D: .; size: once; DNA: TGTGCCTGGAGTCGCCAAGAGACCCAGTACTTC; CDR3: CAWSRQETQYF
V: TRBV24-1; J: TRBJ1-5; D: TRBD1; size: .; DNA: TGTGCCACCAGTGACCCCGTGACAGGGGATCATCAGCCCCAGCATTTT; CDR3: CATSDPVTGDHQPQHF
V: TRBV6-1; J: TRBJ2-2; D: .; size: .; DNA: TGTGCCAGCAGTGAATATGGGGAGCTCGGGGAGCTGTTTTTT; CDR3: CASSEYGELGELFF
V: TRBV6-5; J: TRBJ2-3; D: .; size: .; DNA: TGTGCCAGCAGTTACGCGGGACAGCGCACAGATACGCAGTATTTT; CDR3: CASSYAGQRTDTQYF
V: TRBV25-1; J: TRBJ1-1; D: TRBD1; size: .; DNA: TGTGCCAGCAGTAAGTTAGGGACAGGGAGGGACACTGAAGCTTTCTTT; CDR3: CASSKLGTGRDTEAFF
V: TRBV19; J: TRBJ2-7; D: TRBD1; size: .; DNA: TGTGCCAGTAGTATAGATTCACCGGGACAGGGCTACGAGCAGTACTTC; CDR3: CASSIDSPGQGYEQYF
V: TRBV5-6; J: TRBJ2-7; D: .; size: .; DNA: TGTGCCAGCAGCCGGGACGTTGGCGAGCAGTACTTC; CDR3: CASSRDVGEQYF
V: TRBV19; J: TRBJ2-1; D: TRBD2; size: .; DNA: TGTGCCAGTAGTACCCCCGCCCTAGCGGGTTTTAATGAGCAGTTCTTC; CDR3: CASSTPALAGFNEQFF
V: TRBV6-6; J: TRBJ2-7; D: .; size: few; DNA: TGTGCCAGCAGCCCCACCCCGGATAGCTCCTACGAGCAGTACTTC; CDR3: CASSPTPDSSYEQYF
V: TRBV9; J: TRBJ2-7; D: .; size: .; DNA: TGTGCCAGCAGTCTGGAAGGCAGTGTGAACTTCTACGAGCAGTACTTC; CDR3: CASSLEGSVNFYEQYF
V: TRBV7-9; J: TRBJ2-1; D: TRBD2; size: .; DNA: TGTGCCAGCAGCCCAACTATAGCGGGTTCCTACAATGAGCAGTTCTTC; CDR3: CASSPTIAGSYNEQFF
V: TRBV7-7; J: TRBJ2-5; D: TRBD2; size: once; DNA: TGTGCCAGCAGCACGGGACTAGCGGCCCTGAGGGAGACCCAGTACTTC; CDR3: CASSTGLAALRETQYF
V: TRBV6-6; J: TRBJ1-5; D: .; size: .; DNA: TGTGCCAGCAGTCCATGGTCTGAGGGATTCGGCAATCAGCCCCAGCATTTT; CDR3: CASSPWSEGFGNQPQHF
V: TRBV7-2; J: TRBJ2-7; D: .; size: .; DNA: TGTGCCAGCAGCTTATTCGGGTACGAGCAGTACTTC; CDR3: CASSLFGYEQYF
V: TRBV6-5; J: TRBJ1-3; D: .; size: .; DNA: TGTGCCAGCAAGAGACAGGTCTCTGGAAACACCATATATTTT; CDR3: CASKRQVSGNTIYF
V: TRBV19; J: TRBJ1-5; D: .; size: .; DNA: TGTGCCAGTAGTGTTCCGACACCGGGGAATCAGCCCCAGCATTTT; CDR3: CASSVPTPGNQPQHF
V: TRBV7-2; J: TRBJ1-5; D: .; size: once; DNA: TGTGCCAGCAGCAAGGACAGCCGGGGTCAGCCCCAGCATTTT; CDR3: CASSKDSRGQPQHF
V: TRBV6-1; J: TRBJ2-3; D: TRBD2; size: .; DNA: TGTGCCAGCAGTGTTCTGACTAGCGGGGGCACAGATACGCAGTATTTT; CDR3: CASSVLTSGGTDTQYF